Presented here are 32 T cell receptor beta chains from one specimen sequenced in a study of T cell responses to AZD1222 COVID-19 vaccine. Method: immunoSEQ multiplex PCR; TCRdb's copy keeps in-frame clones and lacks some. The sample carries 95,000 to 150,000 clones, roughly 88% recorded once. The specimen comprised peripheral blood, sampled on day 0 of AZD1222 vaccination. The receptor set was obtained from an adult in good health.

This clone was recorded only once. CDR3 residues: CASSSEVLGGYTF. In DNA form, the CDR3 reads TGTGCCAGCAGCTCCGAGGTCCTGGGTGGCTACACCTTC. This chain connects TRBV5-4 to TRBJ1-2; D remains unclear. Deletions cut 3 bases from V and 7 bases from J, with 13 bases between. CDR3 length equals 13 residues. Per germline, CDR1 SGHNT and CDR2 YYREEE (reference sequence).

The CDR3 nucleotides are TGCGCCAGCAGCCAAGTTCTAGCGGGGGGGCCGGTAGAGACCCAGTACTTC. It yields the protein CASSQVLAGGPVETQYF. The V gene is TRBV4-1, the J gene TRBJ2-5; 12 nucleotides agree with TRBD2. CDR3 length: 17 residues. J lost 4 bases, V lost 1 base, and 7 bases had no gene match. CDR1 and CDR2 (germline): MGHRA, YSYEKL.

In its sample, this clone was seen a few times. The CDR3 here is CASSPAGTNYEQYF. CDR3 sequence (DNA): TGTGCCAGCAGTCCAGCCGGGACAAACTACGAGCAGTACTTC. This rearrangement joins TRBV7-9 to TRBJ2-7; possibly TRBD1 for D (6 bases). The germline V gene has CDR1 SEHNR and CDR2 FQNEAQ (reference sequence). V was shortened by 6 bases and J by 3 bases, with 15 bases between the two germline ends. This CDR3 has 14 amino acids.

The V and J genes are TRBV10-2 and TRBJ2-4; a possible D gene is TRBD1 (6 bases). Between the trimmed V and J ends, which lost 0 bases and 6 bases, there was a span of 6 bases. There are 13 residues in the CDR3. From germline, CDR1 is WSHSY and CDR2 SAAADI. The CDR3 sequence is CASSESRGNIQYF. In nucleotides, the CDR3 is TGCGCCAGCAGTGAGTCCAGGGGAAACATTCAGTACTTC.

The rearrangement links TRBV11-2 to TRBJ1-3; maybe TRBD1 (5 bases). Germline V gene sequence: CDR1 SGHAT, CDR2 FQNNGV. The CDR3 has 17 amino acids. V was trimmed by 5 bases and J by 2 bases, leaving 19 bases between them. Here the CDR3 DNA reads TGTGCCAGCAGCCCCGCAACGAAGGGGTTTGCTGGAAACACCATATATTTT. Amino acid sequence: CASSPATKGFAGNTIYF.

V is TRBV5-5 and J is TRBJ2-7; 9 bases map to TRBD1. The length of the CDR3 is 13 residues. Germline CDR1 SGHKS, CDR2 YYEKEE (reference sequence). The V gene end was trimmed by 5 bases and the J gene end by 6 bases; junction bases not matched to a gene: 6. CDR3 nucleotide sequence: TGTGCCAGCAGTCCGGGACAGGGAGGCGAGCAGTACTTC. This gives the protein CASSPGQGGEQYF. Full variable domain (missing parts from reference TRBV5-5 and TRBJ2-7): DAGVTQSPTHLIKTRGQQVTLRCSPISGHKSVSWYQQVLGQGPQFIFQYYEKEERGRGNFPDRFSARQFPNYSSELNVNALLLGDSALYLCASSPGQGGEQYFGPGTRLTVT.

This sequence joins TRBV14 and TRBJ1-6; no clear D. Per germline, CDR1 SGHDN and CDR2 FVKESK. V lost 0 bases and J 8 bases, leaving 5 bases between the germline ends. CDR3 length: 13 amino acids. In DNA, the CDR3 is TGTGCCAGCAGCCAAGAAGGGCATTCACCCCTCCACTTT. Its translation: CASSQEGHSPLHF. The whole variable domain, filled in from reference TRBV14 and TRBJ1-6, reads EAGVTQFPSHSVIEKGQTVTLRCDPISGHDNLYWYRRVMGKEIKFLLHFVKESKQDESGMPNNRFLAERTGGTYSTLKVQPAELEDSGVYFCASSQEGHSPLHFGNGTRLTVT.

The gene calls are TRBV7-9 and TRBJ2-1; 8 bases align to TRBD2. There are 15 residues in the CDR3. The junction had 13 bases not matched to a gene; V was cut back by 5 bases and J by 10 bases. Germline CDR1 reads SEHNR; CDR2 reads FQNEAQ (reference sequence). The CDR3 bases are TGTGCCAGCAGCCCAAGTTTTTTGGCGGGAGGCGAGCAGTTCTTC. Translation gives CASSPSFLAGGEQFF.

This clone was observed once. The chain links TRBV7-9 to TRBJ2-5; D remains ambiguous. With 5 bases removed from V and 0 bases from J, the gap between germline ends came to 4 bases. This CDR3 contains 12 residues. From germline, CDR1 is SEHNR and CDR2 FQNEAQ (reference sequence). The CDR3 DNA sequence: TGTGCCAGCAGCCGGTACCAAGAGACCCAGTACTTC. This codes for CASSRYQETQYF.

CDR3: CASSRGDRGTEAFF. The CDR3 region has the DNA TGTGCCAGCAGCCGGGGAGATAGGGGCACTGAAGCTTTCTTT. The chain carries TRBV11-1 and TRBJ1-1, with D perhaps TRBD1 (5 bases). Germline-derived CDR1 and CDR2 are SGHAT and FQDESV (reference sequence). The CDR3 runs 14 residues. Deletions cut 5 bases from V and 4 bases from J, with 14 bases between.

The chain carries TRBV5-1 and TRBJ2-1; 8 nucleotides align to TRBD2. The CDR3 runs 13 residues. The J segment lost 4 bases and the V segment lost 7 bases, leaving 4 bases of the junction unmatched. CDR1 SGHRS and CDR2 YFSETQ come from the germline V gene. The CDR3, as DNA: TGCGCCAGCTCCGGGGGGGGATACAATGAGCAGTTCTTC. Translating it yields CASSGGGYNEQFF.

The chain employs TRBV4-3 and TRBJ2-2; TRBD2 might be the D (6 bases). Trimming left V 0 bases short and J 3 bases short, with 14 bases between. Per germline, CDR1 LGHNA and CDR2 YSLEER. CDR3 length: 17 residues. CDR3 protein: CASSQDGGPPYTGELFF. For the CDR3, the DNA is TGCGCCAGCAGCCAAGACGGAGGGCCTCCTTACACCGGGGAGCTGTTTTTT.

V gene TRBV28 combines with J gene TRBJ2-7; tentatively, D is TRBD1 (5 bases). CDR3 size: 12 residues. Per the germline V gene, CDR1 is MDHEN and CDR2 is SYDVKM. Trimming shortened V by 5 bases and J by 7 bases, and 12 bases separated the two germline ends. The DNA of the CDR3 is TGTGCCAGCAGTCTAGGGGCGCGGGAGCAGTACTTC. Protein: CASSLGAREQYF. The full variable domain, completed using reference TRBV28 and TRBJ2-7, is DVKVTQSSRYLVKRTGEKVFLECVQDMDHENMFWYRQDPGLGLRLIYFSYDVKMKEKGDIPEGYSVSREKKERFSLILESASTNQTSMYLCASSLGAREQYFGPGTRLTVT.

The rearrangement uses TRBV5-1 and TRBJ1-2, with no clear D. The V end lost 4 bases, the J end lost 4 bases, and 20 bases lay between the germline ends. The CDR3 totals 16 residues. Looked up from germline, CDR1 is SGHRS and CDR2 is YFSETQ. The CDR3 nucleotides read TGCGCCAGCAGCCCGACAACGGAGATTCCTAGCTATGGCTACACCTTC. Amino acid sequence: CASSPTTEIPSYGYTF.

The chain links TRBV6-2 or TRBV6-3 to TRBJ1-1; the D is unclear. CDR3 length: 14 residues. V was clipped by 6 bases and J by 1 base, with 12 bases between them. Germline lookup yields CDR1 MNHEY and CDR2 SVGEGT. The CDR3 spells CASSRLDPNTEAFF. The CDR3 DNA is TGTGCCAGCAGCCGACTTGATCCGAACACTGAAGCTTTCTTT.

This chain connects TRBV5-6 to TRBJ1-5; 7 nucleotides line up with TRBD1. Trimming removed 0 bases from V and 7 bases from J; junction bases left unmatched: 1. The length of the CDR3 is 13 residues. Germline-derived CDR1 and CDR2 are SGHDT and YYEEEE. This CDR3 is CASSLGGGQPQHF. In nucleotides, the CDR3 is TGTGCCAGCAGCTTGGGAGGGGGCCAGCCCCAGCATTTT.

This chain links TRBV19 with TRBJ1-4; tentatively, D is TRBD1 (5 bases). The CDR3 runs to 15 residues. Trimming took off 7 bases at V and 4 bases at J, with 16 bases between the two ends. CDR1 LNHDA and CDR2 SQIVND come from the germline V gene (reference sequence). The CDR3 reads CASTPMVQGNEKLFF. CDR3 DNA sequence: TGTGCCAGTACCCCGATGGTGCAGGGTAATGAAAAACTGTTTTTT.

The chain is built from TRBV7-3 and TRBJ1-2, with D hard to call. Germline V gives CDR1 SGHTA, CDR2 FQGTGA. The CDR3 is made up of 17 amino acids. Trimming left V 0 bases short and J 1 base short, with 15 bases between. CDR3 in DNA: TGTGCCAGCAGCTTAACCCCGGCAGAAGGCCTTAACTATGGCTACACCTTC. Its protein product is CASSLTPAEGLNYGYTF.

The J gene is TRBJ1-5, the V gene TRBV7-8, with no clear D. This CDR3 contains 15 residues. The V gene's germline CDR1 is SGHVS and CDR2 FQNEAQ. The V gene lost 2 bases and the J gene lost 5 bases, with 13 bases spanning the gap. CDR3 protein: CASSLNSNKHQPQHF. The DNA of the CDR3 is TGTGCCAGCAGCTTAAATTCGAACAAGCATCAGCCCCAGCATTTT.

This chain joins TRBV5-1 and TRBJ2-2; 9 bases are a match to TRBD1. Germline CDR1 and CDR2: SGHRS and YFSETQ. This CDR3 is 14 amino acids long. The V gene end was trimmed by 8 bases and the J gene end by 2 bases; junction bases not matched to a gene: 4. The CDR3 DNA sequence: TGCGCCAGTGGACAGGGGACAAACACCGGGGAGCTGTTTTTT. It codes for CASGQGTNTGELFF.

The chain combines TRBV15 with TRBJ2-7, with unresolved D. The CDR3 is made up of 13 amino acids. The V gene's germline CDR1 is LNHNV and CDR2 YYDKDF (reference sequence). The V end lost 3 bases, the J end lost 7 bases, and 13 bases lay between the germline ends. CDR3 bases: TGTGCCACCAGCAGCCAGGCTGGTAGAGAGCAGTACTTC. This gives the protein CATSSQAGREQYF.

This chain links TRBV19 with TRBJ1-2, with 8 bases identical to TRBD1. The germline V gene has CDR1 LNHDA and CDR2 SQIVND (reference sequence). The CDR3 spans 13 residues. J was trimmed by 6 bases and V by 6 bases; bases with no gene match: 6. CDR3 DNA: TGTGCCAGTAGCGAGAGACAGGGGAATGGCTACACCTTC. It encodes CASSERQGNGYTF. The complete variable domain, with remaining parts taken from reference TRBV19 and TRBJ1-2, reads DGGITQSPKYLFRKEGQNVTLSCEQNLNHDAMYWYRQDPGQGLRLIYYSQIVNDFQKGDIAEGYSVSREKKESFPLTVTSAQKNPTAFYLCASSERQGNGYTFGSGTRLTVV.

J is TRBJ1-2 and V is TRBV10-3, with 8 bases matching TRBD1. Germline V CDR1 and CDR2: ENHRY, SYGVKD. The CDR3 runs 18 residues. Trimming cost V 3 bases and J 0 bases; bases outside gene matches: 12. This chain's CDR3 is CAISDGADRGKTNYGYTF. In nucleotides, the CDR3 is TGTGCCATCAGTGATGGGGCCGACAGGGGAAAGACTAACTATGGCTACACCTTC.

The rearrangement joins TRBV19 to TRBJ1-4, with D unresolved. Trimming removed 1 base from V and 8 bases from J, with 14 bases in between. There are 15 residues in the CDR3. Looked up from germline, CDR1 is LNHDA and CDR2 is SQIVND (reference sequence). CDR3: CASSIGSWAFEKLFF. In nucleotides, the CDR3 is TGTGCCAGTAGTATAGGATCCTGGGCATTCGAAAAACTGTTTTTT.

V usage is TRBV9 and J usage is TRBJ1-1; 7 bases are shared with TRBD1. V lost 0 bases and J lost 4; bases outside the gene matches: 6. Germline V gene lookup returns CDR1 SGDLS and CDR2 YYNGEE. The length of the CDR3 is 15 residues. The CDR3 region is CASSVGQGAGTEAFF. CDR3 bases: TGTGCCAGCAGCGTAGGACAGGGTGCGGGCACTGAAGCTTTCTTT.

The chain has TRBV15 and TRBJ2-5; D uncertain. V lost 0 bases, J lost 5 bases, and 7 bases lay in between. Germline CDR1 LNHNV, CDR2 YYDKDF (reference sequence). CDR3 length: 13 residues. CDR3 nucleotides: TGTGCCACCAGCAGAGATGTGCTGGAGACCCAGTACTTC. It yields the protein CATSRDVLETQYF.

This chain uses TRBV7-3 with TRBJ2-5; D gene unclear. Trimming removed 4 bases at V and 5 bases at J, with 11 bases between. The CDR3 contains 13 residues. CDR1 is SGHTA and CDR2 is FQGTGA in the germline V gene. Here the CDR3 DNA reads TGTGCCAGCAGCTCTGGCGTAGGGGAGACCCAGTACTTC. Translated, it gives CASSSGVGETQYF.

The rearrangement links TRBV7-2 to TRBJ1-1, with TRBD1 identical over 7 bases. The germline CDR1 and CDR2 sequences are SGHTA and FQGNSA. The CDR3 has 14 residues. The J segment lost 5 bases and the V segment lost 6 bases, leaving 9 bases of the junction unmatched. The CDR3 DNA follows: TGTGCCAGCAGGTCGGACAGGAGCTATACTGAAGCTTTCTTT. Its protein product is CASRSDRSYTEAFF.

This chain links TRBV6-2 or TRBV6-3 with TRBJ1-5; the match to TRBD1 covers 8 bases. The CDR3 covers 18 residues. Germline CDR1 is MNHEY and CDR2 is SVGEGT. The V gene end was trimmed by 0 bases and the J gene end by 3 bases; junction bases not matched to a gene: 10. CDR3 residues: CASSYSTQGAWDNQPQHF. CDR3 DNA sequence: TGTGCCAGCAGTTACTCGACGCAGGGGGCCTGGGACAATCAGCCCCAGCATTTT.

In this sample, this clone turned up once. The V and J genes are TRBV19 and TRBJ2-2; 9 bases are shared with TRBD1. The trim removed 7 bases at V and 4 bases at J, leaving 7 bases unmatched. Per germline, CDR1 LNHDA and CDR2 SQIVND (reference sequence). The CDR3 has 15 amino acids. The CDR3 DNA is TGTGCCAGTACAGGACAGGGGCATGGCACCGGGGAGCTGTTTTTT. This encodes CASTGQGHGTGELFF. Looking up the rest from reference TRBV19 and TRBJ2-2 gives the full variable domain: DGGITQSPKYLFRKEGQNVTLSCEQNLNHDAMYWYRQDPGQGLRLIYYSQIVNDFQKGDIAEGYSVSREKKESFPLTVTSAQKNPTAFYLCASTGQGHGTGELFFGEGSRLTVL.

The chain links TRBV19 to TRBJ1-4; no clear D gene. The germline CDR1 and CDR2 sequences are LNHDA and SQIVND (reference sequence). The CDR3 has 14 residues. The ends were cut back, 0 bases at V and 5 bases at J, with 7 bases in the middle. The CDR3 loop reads CASSIDSLNEKLFF. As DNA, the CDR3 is TGTGCCAGTAGTATAGATAGCCTGAATGAAAAACTGTTTTTT.

This CDR3 is CAISDMNTEAFF. The CDR3, as DNA: TGTGCCATCAGTGATATGAACACTGAAGCTTTCTTT. The gene calls are TRBV10-3 and TRBJ1-1; D call uncertain. Trimming took off 3 bases at V and 0 bases at J, with 2 bases between the two ends. Germline CDR1 ENHRY, CDR2 SYGVKD. The CDR3 is 12 residues long.